Listed below are T cell receptor beta chains from one sample, sequenced in a study of blood T cell repertoires in COVID-19. The method was immunoSEQ multiplex PCR; TCRdb's version includes in-frame clones alone and lacks a portion of them. The table includes about 170,000 clones, more than 75% detected once. Sequencing used PBMCs or T cells enriched from blood (not recorded which). The receptors were gathered from a human donor with acute COVID-19. The donor label of this sample is uncertain. The CDR3 runs from the conserved cysteine through the conserved F or W. Fields, in order: D gene, J gene, clone size, V gene, CDR3 DNA, CDR3 protein. A D gene is named only where the DNA matches it firmly. Part of the rows lack a size; the others show once, few, many or a class for expanded clones.

.	TRBJ2-2	.	TRBV6-5	TGTGCCAGCAGCTCCCGCGGGGGGGAGCTGTTTTTT	CASSSRGGELFF
TRBD1	TRBJ2-7	.	TRBV3-1/TRBV3-2	TGTGCCAGCAGCCAAGATCCAGGGGGTGAGCAGTACTTC	CASSQDPGGEQYF
TRBD1	TRBJ1-3	few	TRBV2	TGTGCCAGCAGTGAAAACGACAGGGTGATTGAAAACACCATATATTTT	CASSENDRVIENTIYF
TRBD2	TRBJ2-3	.	TRBV2	TGTGCCAGCAGGCGACTAGCGGGGGGCACAGATACGCAGTATTTT	CASRRLAGGTDTQYF
.	TRBJ1-1	few	TRBV4-2	TGTGCCAGCAGCCAAGAGTGGGAGACTGAAGCTTTCTTT	CASSQEWETEAFF
.	TRBJ2-7	few	TRBV5-1	TGCGCCAGCAGCTTATCTATATCTGACTACGAGCAGTACTTC	CASSLSISDYEQYF
.	TRBJ2-1	once	TRBV7-9	TGTGCCAGCAGCTTAATGCTAGGGGGATACAATGAGCAGTTCTTC	CASSLMLGGYNEQFF
TRBD1	TRBJ2-1	.	TRBV7-2	TGTGCCAGCAGCCCAAAGGGGGACAGGGCTTACAATGAGCAGTTCTTC	CASSPKGDRAYNEQFF
TRBD1	TRBJ1-1	.	TRBV5-1	TGCGCCAGCAGCCCAGGGGGGAACACTGAAGCTTTCTTT	CASSPGGNTEAFF
TRBD1	TRBJ1-2	.	TRBV27	TGTGCCAGCAGTCCCCGACAGGGGGGGGCTGGCTACACCTTC	CASSPRQGGAGYTF
.	TRBJ2-7	.	TRBV11-2	TGTGCCAGCAGCCTCGGTAGCGGTTCCTACGAGCAGTACTTC	CASSLGSGSYEQYF
TRBD2	TRBJ2-1	.	TRBV27	TGTGCCAGCAGTTATGAGGGGCCGGGACTAGGTCCAGGAGACGTCTGGAATGAGCAGTTCTTC	CASSYEGPGLGPGDVWNEQFF
.	TRBJ1-5	.	TRBV10-3	TGTGCCATCAGTGAGTCCCCAGGCAATCAGCCCCAGCATTTT	CAISESPGNQPQHF
TRBD2	TRBJ2-7	few	TRBV11-2	TGTGCCAGCAGACCCCCGGGGGGTGGCGAGCAGTACTTC	CASRPPGGGEQYF
.	TRBJ2-3	.	TRBV7-2	TGTGCCAGCAGCTTAGAGGACAGTTCAGATACGCAGTATTTT	CASSLEDSSDTQYF
.	TRBJ2-7	.	TRBV7-9	TGTGCCAGCAGGGAGGGTCTTTCCTACGAGCAGTACTTC	CASREGLSYEQYF
TRBD1	TRBJ2-5	.	TRBV7-8	TGTGCCAGCAGCTTAGTTCGGACCGACAGGGTGAGGGAGACCCAGTACTTC	CASSLVRTDRVRETQYF
.	TRBJ1-1	.	TRBV18	TGTGCCAGCTCACCCGGGGAGTCCTCCAACACTGAAGCTTTCTTT	CASSPGESSNTEAFF
.	TRBJ1-3	.	TRBV4-1	TGCGCCAGCAGCCCGGTCAAGACAGCCGGAAACACCATATATTTT	CASSPVKTAGNTIYF
.	TRBJ1-6	.	TRBV3-1/TRBV3-2	TGTGCCAGCAGTTACCGCGGGGGGGGTTCACCCCTCCACTTT	CASSYRGGGSPLHF
TRBD1	TRBJ1-1	.	TRBV27	TGTGCCAGCACAGACAGGGGGCGGAACACTGAAGCTTTCTTT	CASTDRGRNTEAFF
.	TRBJ1-2	.	TRBV4-2	TGTGCCAGCAGCCAAGATTGGTCCAGGGCCTATGGCTACACCTTC	CASSQDWSRAYGYTF
.	TRBJ1-1	.	TRBV5-4	TGTGCCAGCAGCTTGGCCAGTAGAGGGAACACTGAAGCTTTCTTT	CASSLASRGNTEAFF
.	TRBJ1-5	once	TRBV18	TGTGCCAGCTCACGGCAGGATAGCAATCAGCCCCAGCATTTT	CASSRQDSNQPQHF
TRBD1	TRBJ1-1	.	TRBV30	TGTGCCTGGAGAGGGGGCAACACTGAAGCTTTCTTT	CAWRGGNTEAFF
.	TRBJ2-3	.	TRBV12-3/TRBV12-4	TGTGCCAGCAGTTTTGTCAGAACAGATACGCAGTATTTT	CASSFVRTDTQYF
TRBD1	TRBJ2-3	.	TRBV7-9	TGTGCCAGCAGCCGTCAGACAGGGGCAGGCACAGATACGCAGTATTTT	CASSRQTGAGTDTQYF
.	TRBJ2-4	.	TRBV11-2	TGTGCCAGCAGCGCCGGAGGAAACATTCAGTACTTC	CASSAGGNIQYF
TRBD2	TRBJ2-1	few	TRBV5-1	TGCGCCAGCAGCTTTTCCTCTGGACTAGCGGGGGCAAGATGGAATGAGCAGTTCTTC	CASSFSSGLAGARWNEQFF
.	TRBJ1-4	.	TRBV30	TGTGCCTGGAGTGTACGGGTGGATGAAAAACTGTTTTTT	CAWSVRVDEKLFF
TRBD2	TRBJ2-4	.	TRBV24-1	TGTGCCCCCAAGGTCGGGACTAGCGGGGACATTCAGTACTTC	CAPKVGTSGDIQYF
.	TRBJ1-1	.	TRBV7-9	TGTGCCAGCAGATTTCCAGGGCCCCGCACTGAAGCTTTCTTT	CASRFPGPRTEAFF
TRBD1	TRBJ1-2	.	TRBV6-1	TGTGCCAGCAGTGCGCTGACACAGGGGGGCGGCTATGGCTACACCTTC	CASSALTQGGGYGYTF
TRBD2	TRBJ2-3	.	TRBV24-1	TGTGCCACCAGTTCGACTAGCGGAGACACAGATACGCAGTATTTT	CATSSTSGDTDTQYF
.	TRBJ1-2	.	TRBV6-1	TGTGCCAGCAGTGACAGGGAATCGGGCTACACCTTC	CASSDRESGYTF
.	TRBJ1-1	.	TRBV5-1	TGCGCCAGCAGCTTGGGACAGGTTAACACTGAAGCTTTCTTT	CASSLGQVNTEAFF
TRBD2	TRBJ2-3	.	TRBV7-2	TGTGCCAGCAGCTCGGGACTAGCGGGGGGGCCCGGCACAGATACGCAGTATTTT	CASSSGLAGGPGTDTQYF
.	TRBJ1-6	few	TRBV7-9	TGTGCCAGCCAAGGGATGGGCAGGGTCAATTCACCCCTCCACTTT	CASQGMGRVNSPLHF
.	TRBJ2-7	.	TRBV6-5	TGTGCCAGCAGTAGTACGGGGGAAGGTTACGAGCAGTACTTC	CASSSTGEGYEQYF
.	TRBJ1-2	.	TRBV14	TGTGCCAGCAGCCAAGCCTTGAGCCGGGACTACACCTTC	CASSQALSRDYTF
TRBD1	TRBJ2-7	.	TRBV5-1	TGCGCCAGTCGCCCCCGGGACAGGTTCTACGAGCAGTACTTC	CASRPRDRFYEQYF
TRBD1	TRBJ2-7	once	TRBV18	TGTGCCAGCTCACCGACACGGGACAGCGAGCAGTACTTC	CASSPTRDSEQYF
.	TRBJ1-1	.	TRBV4-1	TGCGCCAGCAGCCAAGTTTGGCAGTTGAACACTGAAGCTTTCTTT	CASSQVWQLNTEAFF
.	TRBJ2-5	.	TRBV12-5	TGTGCTAGTGGTTTGGTACTAGGTCAAGAGACCCAGTACTTC	CASGLVLGQETQYF
TRBD1	TRBJ1-2	.	TRBV5-4	TGTGCCAGCAGCTGGACAGGGCGGAGCTATGGCTACACCTTC	CASSWTGRSYGYTF
TRBD1	TRBJ1-6	.	TRBV5-1	TGCGCCAGCAGCTTGTGGACAGGGGGGGCGAATTCACCCCTCCACTTT	CASSLWTGGANSPLHF
TRBD2	TRBJ2-7	.	TRBV30	TGTGCCTTTAATCCTAGCGGGGGCCCAAGCTCATACGAGCAGTACTTC	CAFNPSGGPSSYEQYF
.	TRBJ2-6	.	TRBV24-1	TGTGCCACCAGTGGGAGAACTGGGGCCAACGTCCTGACTTTC	CATSGRTGANVLTF
.	TRBJ1-2	.	TRBV4-3	TGCGCCAGCAGCCACTATGGAGGGGATGGCTACACCTTC	CASSHYGGDGYTF
TRBD1	TRBJ1-6	.	TRBV6-1	TGTGCCAGCAGTGAAACAGGGGGTAATTCACCCCTCCACTTT	CASSETGGNSPLHF
TRBD2	TRBJ2-1	.	TRBV4-2	TGTGCCAGCAGCCAACCGGGACTAGCCAATGAGCAGTTCTTC	CASSQPGLANEQFF
TRBD1	TRBJ2-7	.	TRBV24-1	TGTGCCACCAGTCCCACAGGGGGCTACGAGCAGTACTTC	CATSPTGGYEQYF